This TCR beta chain is from a study of T cells in Graves' hyperthyroidism and ophthalmopathy. Whole-study findings and limits: Ophthalmopathy was distinguished from stable hyperthyroidism by 13 V-J signatures.

The germline CDR1 and CDR2 sequences are SGHVS and FNYEAQ. With 4 bases removed from V and 5 bases from J, the gap between germline ends came to 15 bases. The length of the CDR3 is 14 residues. Many counts were recorded for this clonotype. Its antigen remains unidentified. Authors of the study amplified TCR beta CDR3 regions from RNA transcripts. A first-round RT-PCR of the TCR CDR3 used the HTBI primer set. Each CDR3 protein gets one entry after TCRdb re-called the multiplex PCR reads with MiXCR. The sample consists of about 380,000 distinct CDR3 sequences, more than 12% of them appearing once. A Clinical Activity Score of at least 3, a NOSPECS grade of at least 4 and a duration under 3 months were recorded in the ophthalmopathy patients.

The sequenced sample consisted of blood. This clonotype was sampled from a woman aged 25 to 39 with Graves' ophthalmopathy. This chain links TRBV7-6 with TRBJ2-7; D perhaps matches TRBD2 (6 bases). In DNA form, the CDR3 reads TGTGCCAGCAGCTCACGGGGAGGAGGGAACGAGCAGTACTTC. It yields the protein CASSSRGGGNEQYF.